At least ten counts were recorded for the clone carrying this T cell receptor (beta chain). Its antigen is unidentified. Newly diagnosed hyperthyroidism, duration under 2 months, in patients aged 18 to 65. Using RNA transcripts as the source, TCR beta CDR3 regions were amplified. HTBI primers were used for first-round RT-PCR of the TCR CDR3. TCRdb called the multiplex PCR reads again in MiXCR, with one record for every CDR3 protein. The table shows 350,000 to 450,000 distinct CDR3 sequences, with approximately 15% occurring only once. The CDR3 is 13 residues long. With 2 bases removed from V and 1 base from J, the gap between germline ends came to 5 bases. This sample was included in a study of T cells in Graves' hyperthyroidism and ophthalmopathy. Study conclusions and caveats: Among thyroid clonotypes expanded above 0.001, most also appeared in blood. Prediction of ophthalmopathy progression came a median 6.5 months pre-onset.

This sequence originates from a woman aged 55-75 years with Graves' hyperthyroidism. V gene TRBV12-3 or TRBV12-4 combines with J gene TRBJ1-1; D remains ambiguous. The sample taken for sequencing was blood. This CDR3 reads CASSLIGNTEAFF. CDR3 nucleotides: TGTGCCAGCAGTTTAATCGGGAACACTGAAGCTTTCTTT.